The clone carrying this TCR beta chain appeared a few times. Its specificity is not known. The use of a sample-barcoded 5' primer and a J-beta primer mix characterized a second PCR of 7 to 11 cycles. Via MiXCR, TCRdb re-called the 5' RACE reads, giving one row per CDR3 protein. The sample contains approximately 800,000 distinct CDR3 sequences, about 47% of which appear only once. The data are from a study of blood T cells in healthy people across ages. Study-level results: The long-lived group displayed more naive CD4+ cells, plus higher diversity, than the aged donors did. Researchers deemed the diversity estimates from one million T cells underestimates. Higher naive T cell percentage went strongly together with higher TCR beta diversity.

This CDR3 is 14 amino acids long. Looked up from germline, CDR1 is SGHRS and CDR2 is YFSETQ. Trimming removed 6 bases from V and 7 bases from J, with 19 bases in between. The sample taken for sequencing was blood. The chain combines TRBV5-1 with TRBJ1-1, with a weak D call TRBD1 (5 bases). The TCR was taken from a man older than 75 in good health. CDR3: CASTPSPGYGEAFF. CDR3 nucleotides: TGCGCCAGCACTCCTTCCCCAGGGTACGGTGAAGCTTTCTTT.